This T cell receptor (beta chain) was identified during a study of Graves' ophthalmopathy and Graves' hyperthyroidism. Participants with hyperthyroidism, aged 18 to 65, were newly diagnosed with under 2 months' duration. Reliance was placed on clinical symptoms, serum thyroxine, TRAb, thyroid ultrasound and orbital computed tomography for diagnosis. The authors amplified TCR beta CDR3 regions from RNA transcripts. First-round RT-PCR relied on HTBI primers, and a second-round multiplex PCR came next. Using its own MiXCR run on the multiplex PCR reads, TCRdb lists one record per CDR3 protein. The table has around 1.1 million distinct CDR3 sequences, about 35% seen once; the top ten hold approximately 10%. This clonotype was seen many times. Deletions cut 8 bases from V and 3 bases from J, with 10 bases between. In germline, CDR1 is SEHNR, CDR2 FQNEAQ (reference sequence). The CDR3 totals 12 residues.

This sequence joins TRBV7-9 and TRBJ2-5, with D possibly TRBD1 on 5 matching bases. The source material was peripheral blood or thyroid tissue (not recorded which). The receptor was isolated from an adult man with Graves' hyperthyroidism. CDR3 residues: CASVGREETQYF. In DNA form, the CDR3 reads TGTGCCAGCGTGGGCAGGGAAGAGACCCAGTACTTC.